The source of this TCR beta chain is a study of T cells in Graves' hyperthyroidism and ophthalmopathy (dated by TCRdb to the late 2010s). For context, the study as a whole: Peripheral blood was sampled at the time of initial diagnosis, prior to any treatment. After blood sampling, hyperthyroidism patients were treated with methimazole at a starting dose of 30 mg daily, and ophthalmopathy patients were treated with high-dose intravenous methylprednisolone. In about 6 Graves' hyperthyroidism patients, the study also compared T-cell repertoires from thyroid tissue with T-cell repertoires from blood. Prospective prediction of ophthalmopathy was tested in an independent validation cohort of approximately 19 hyperthyroidism patients and some 17 patients who later progressed to ophthalmopathy. A discovery cohort of approximately 97 patients, about 40 with Graves' ophthalmopathy and about 60 with stable Graves' hyperthyroidism, was used to find distinguishing TCR V-J signatures. According to the paper, TCR Vbeta CDR3 sequencing was carried out on more than 120 peripheral blood samples, which came from 40 to 45 ophthalmopathy, around 74 hyperthyroidism and roughly 17 progressor patients. The 75 to 100 discovery patients were divided at random into training and test sets in a 7:3 ratio.

The germline V gene encodes CDR1 MNHNS and CDR2 SASEGT. Including cysteine and phenylalanine, the CDR3 has 12 amino acids. Of all the DNA, just the CDR3 is kept, 36 bases in frame from base 1. The V and J ends are trimmed by 8 bases and 0 bases, leaving 6 bases between them. Stable Graves' hyperthyroidism was defined as no progression to ophthalmopathy during 18 months of follow-up. Hyperthyroidism patients were newly diagnosed, had a disease duration of under 2 months, and were aged 18 to 65 years. Exclusion was applied to patients with uncontrolled infections, other autoimmune diseases, pregnancy or lactation. Diagnoses were based on clinical symptoms, serum thyroxine and TRAb, thyroid ultrasound and orbital computed tomography. Ficoll-Paque density gradient centrifugation was used to isolate PBMCs from about 10 ml of fresh peripheral blood. Total RNA was extracted with Trizol reagent, and quality was checked on an Agilent 2100 Bioanalyzer.

Amplification of TCR beta CDR3 regions was carried out from RNA transcripts. For the first round of RT-PCR on the TCR CDR3, the HTBI primer set was used together with the Qiagen OneStep RT-PCR kit. The libraries were constructed in a second round of multiplex PCR and then size-selected and purified. Libraries were sequenced paired-end with 100 bp reads on an Illumina HiSeq2000. The original pipeline was this. SOAPnuke was used to process the raw data, throwing out any read that contained adapters or uncalled bases, had a mean Phred below 15, or lacked an exact constant-primer or identifier match. High-quality paired reads were merged with COPE v1.2.5, and unique nucleotide sequences were defined as clonotypes. MiTCR v1.1 was used to align the clonotypes against IMGT TRBV, TRBD and TRBJ reference segments. Only V-J combinations with frequency above 0.0001, covering about 99% of repertoires, were analysed. The TCS score was defined as the ratio of F50 (clonal expansion) to E x V (chaos), calculated using BLOSUM62-based TCRdist between CDR3 peptides within each V-J. Welch's t-statistics and random forest reduced 500 to 550 V-J features to roughly 13, which were used in a naive Bayes classifier (R e1071). The public reads were run again by TCRdb, first through fastp at Q25 and then through MiXCR, and only productive beta chains were kept. A single entry per CDR3 protein holds the most common genes and DNA from its merged rows. What appears here as the V and J calls and clone size reflects TCRdb's work, not the paper's. The sample table records approximately 610,000 distinct CDR3 sequences; approximately 15% of these occur just once. The ten biggest clones cover approximately 18% of the sample.

Findings and caveats that apply to the study as a whole: During validation, the model predicted progression to ophthalmopathy a median of roughly 7.1 months ahead of onset, with roughly 65% sensitivity and almost 75% specificity. A 13 V-J signature model separated ophthalmopathy from stable hyperthyroidism, with roughly 88% sensitivity and 81.08% specificity in cross-validation and 80%/75% in testing. Sample size was not statistically predetermined, and investigators were not blinded to group allocation. Most expanded thyroid clonotypes (frequency above 0.001) were also found in blood, which suggests that blood repertoires may mirror thyroid immune responses.

This clonotype was seen more than once but under ten times. Its antigen has not been determined. Per-base qualities were not stored, and no clone one base away is much larger. The chain employs TRBV6-1 and TRBJ2-3; the D segment could be TRBD2, given 5 matching bases. The sequencing input was blood. This TCR derives from a woman in her late teens or twenties with Graves' hyperthyroidism. The nucleotide sequence reads TGTGCCAGCTGGACTAGCACAGATACGCAGTATTTT. Translated, this is CASWTSTDTQYF.